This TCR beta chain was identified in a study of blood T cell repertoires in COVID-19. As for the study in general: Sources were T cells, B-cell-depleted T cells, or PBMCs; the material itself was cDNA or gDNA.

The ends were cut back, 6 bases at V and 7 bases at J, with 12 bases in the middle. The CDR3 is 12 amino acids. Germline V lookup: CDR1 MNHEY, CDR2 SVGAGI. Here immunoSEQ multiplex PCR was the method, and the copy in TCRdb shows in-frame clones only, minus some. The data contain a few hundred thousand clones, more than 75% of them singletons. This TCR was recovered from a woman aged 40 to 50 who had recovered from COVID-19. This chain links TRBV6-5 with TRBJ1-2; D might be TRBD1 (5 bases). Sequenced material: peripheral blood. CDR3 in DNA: TGTGCCAGCAGGCCCGCGGGGGGTGGCTACACCTTC. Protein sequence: CASRPAGGGYTF.